The present T cell receptor (beta chain) was sequenced within a study of blood T cell repertoires in COVID-19. Across the study: T cells, B-cell-depleted T cells, or PBMCs provided the cDNA or gDNA that served as material.

The CDR3 consists of 16 residues. As handled by the study authors: Amplification with reference gene primers provided the estimates of nucleated cell counts. Profiled with immunoSEQ multiplex PCR; TCRdb holds only in-frame clones, not every one. The V and J calls and the clone size are those of that table, but D and trimming were determined from the DNA. Of approximately 82,000 clones in the sample, about 85% were seen once. The specimen was peripheral blood. The chain combines TRBV21-1 with TRBJ1-2; TRBD1, the table's D call, lacks a check against the DNA. TRBV21-1 is a listed pseudogene. The origin of this receptor is a woman aged 65 to 85 with active or convalescent COVID-19. The CDR3 sequence: CASSKTGGAKGYGYTF. The CDR3 DNA follows: TGTGCCAGCAGCAAAACCGGTGGGGCTAAAGGCTATGGCTACACCTTC.